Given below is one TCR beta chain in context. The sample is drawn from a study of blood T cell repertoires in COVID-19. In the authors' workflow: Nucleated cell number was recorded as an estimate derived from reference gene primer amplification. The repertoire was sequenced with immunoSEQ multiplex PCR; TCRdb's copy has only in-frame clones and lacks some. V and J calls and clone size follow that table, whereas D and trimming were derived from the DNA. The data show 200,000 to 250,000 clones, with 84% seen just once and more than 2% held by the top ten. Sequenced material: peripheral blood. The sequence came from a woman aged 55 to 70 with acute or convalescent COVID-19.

The CDR3 coding sequence is TGTGCCAGCAGTGAAGAGTCAGCGGCCTCCTACGAGCAGTACTTC. This codes for CASSEESAASYEQYF. The chain is built from TRBV2 and TRBJ2-7; a possible D gene is TRBD2 (5 bases). Germline CDR1 is SNHLY and CDR2 is FYNNEI. V was clipped by 1 base and J by 0 bases, with 10 bases between them. This CDR3 comprises 15 residues. The whole variable domain, remainder taken from reference TRBV2 and TRBJ2-7, is EPEVTQTPSHQVTQMGQEVILRCVPISNHLYFYWYRQILGQKVEFLVSFYNNEISEKSEIFDDQFSVERPDGSNFTLKIRSTKLEDSAMYFCASSEESAASYEQYFGPGTRLTVT.